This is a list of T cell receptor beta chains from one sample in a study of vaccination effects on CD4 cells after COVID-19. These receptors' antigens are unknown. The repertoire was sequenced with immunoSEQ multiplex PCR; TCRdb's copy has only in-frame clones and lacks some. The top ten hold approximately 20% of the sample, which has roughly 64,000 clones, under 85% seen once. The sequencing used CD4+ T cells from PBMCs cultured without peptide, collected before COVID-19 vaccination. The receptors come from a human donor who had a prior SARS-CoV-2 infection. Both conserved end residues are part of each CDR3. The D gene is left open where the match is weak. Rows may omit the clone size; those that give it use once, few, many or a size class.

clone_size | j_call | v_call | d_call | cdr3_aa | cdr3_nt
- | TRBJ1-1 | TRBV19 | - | CASMRHGGPILIRPDMNTEAFF | TGTGCCAGTATGCGTCACGGGGGCCCAATCCTTATACGCCCAGATATGAACACTGAAGCTTTCTTT
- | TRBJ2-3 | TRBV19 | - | CASSFGLYTDTQYF | TGTGCCAGTAGTTTTGGTCTTTACACAGATACGCAGTATTTT
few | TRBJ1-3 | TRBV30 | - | CAWSVSGRNTIYF | TGTGCCTGGAGTGTCTCAGGTAGAAACACCATATATTTT
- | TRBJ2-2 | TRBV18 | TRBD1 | CASSYRGQTGELFF | TGTGCCAGCTCGTACAGGGGGCAAACCGGGGAGCTGTTTTTT
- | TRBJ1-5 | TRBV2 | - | CASSVGGGTSQPQHF | TGTGCCAGCAGTGTGGGAGGGGGGACAAGTCAGCCCCAGCATTTT
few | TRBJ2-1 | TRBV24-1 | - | CATSDLRQNEFF | TGTGCCACCAGTGATTTGAGACAGAATGAGTTCTTC
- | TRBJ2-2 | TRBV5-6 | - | CASSLYTPVTGELFF | TGTGCCAGCAGCTTGTATACCCCGGTCACCGGGGAGCTGTTTTTT
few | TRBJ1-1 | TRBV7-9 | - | CASSFVENTEAFF | TGTGCCAGCAGCTTTGTTGAGAACACTGAAGCTTTCTTT
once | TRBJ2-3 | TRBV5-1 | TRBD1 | CASSLGAGGEFDTQYF | TGCGCCAGCAGCTTGGGAGCAGGGGGAGAATTTGATACGCAGTATTTT
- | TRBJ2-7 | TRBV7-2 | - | CASSVNRAPENRQYF | TGTGCCAGCAGCGTTAACCGGGCCCCGGAGAATAGGCAGTACTTC
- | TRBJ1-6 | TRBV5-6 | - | CASSLVAGSSYNSPLHF | TGTGCCAGCAGCTTAGTTGCCGGAAGCTCCTATAATTCACCCCTCCACTTT
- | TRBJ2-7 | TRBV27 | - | CASSRTGFRGEQYF | TGTGCCAGCAGTCGCACGGGGTTTAGGGGCGAGCAGTACTTC
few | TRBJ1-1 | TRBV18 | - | CASSPQPNANTEAFF | TGTGCCAGCTCACCACAACCTAACGCGAACACTGAAGCTTTCTTT
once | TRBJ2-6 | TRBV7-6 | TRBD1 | CASSSRRDRDPYSGANVLTF | TGTGCCAGCAGCTCTCGCCGGGACAGGGACCCCTACTCTGGGGCCAACGTCCTGACTTTC
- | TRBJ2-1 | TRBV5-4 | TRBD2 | CASSRELAGGPTNEQFF | TGTGCCAGCAGCCGCGAACTAGCGGGGGGGCCAACTAACGAGCAGTTCTTC
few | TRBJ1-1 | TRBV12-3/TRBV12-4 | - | CASVLRNTEAFF | TGTGCCAGCGTTTTAAGAAACACTGAAGCTTTCTTT
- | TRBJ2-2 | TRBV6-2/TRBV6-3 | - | CASSYSIPSTGELFF | TGTGCCAGCAGTTACTCGATCCCTAGTACCGGGGAGCTGTTTTTT
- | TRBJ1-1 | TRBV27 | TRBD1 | CASSPGTGGAWNTEAFF | TGTGCCAGCAGCCCCGGGACAGGGGGCGCGTGGAACACTGAAGCTTTCTTT
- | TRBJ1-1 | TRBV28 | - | CASGSTGVPTEAFF | TGTGCCAGCGGCTCGACGGGGGTTCCGACTGAAGCTTTCTTT
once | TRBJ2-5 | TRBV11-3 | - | CASSFQSGQETQYF | TGTGCCAGCAGCTTTCAATCCGGGCAAGAGACCCAGTACTTC
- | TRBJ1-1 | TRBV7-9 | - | CASSLLVNTEAFF | TGTGCCAGCAGCTTACTAGTGAACACTGAAGCTTTCTTT
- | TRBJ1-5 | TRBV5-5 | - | CASSFRGLSNQPQHF | TGTGCCAGCAGCTTTAGAGGGCTTAGCAATCAGCCCCAGCATTTT
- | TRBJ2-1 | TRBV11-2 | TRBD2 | CASSSRGAGVGYNEQFF | TGTGCCAGCAGCTCCCGGGGAGCGGGAGTGGGGTACAATGAGCAGTTCTTC
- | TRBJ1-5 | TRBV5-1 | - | CASSSGNGANQPQHF | TGCGCCAGCAGCTCTGGAAATGGAGCGAATCAGCCCCAGCATTTT
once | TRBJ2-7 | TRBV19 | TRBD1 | CASSYTGGINEQYF | TGTGCCAGTAGCTATACAGGGGGGATCAACGAGCAGTACTTC
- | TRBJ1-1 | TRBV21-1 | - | CASSKGGRMVVNTEAFF | TGTGCCAGCAGCAAAGGGGGTAGGATGGTGGTGAACACTGAAGCTTTCTTT
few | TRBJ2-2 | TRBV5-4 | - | CASSSGGGELFF | TGTGCCAGCAGCTCCGGGGGCGGGGAGCTGTTTTTT
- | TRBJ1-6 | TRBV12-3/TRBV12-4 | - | CASSRPLSPLHF | TGTGCCAGCAGCCGACCTTTATCACCCCTCCACTTT
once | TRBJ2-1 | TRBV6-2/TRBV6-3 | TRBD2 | CASSGLAGVPSYNEQFF | TGTGCCAGCAGTGGACTAGCGGGAGTACCCTCCTACAATGAGCAGTTCTTC
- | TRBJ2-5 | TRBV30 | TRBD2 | CASSSGSWETQYF | TGTGCCTCCTCTAGCGGGAGCTGGGAGACCCAGTACTTC
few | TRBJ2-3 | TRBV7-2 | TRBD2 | CASSLLAGGVRDTQYF | TGTGCCAGCAGCTTATTAGCGGGAGGCGTTCGCGATACGCAGTATTTT
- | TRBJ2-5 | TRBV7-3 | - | CASSLKGNRVAETQYF | TGTGCCAGCAGCCTCAAGGGTAACAGGGTCGCGGAGACCCAGTACTTC
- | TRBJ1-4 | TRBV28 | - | CASSGGSTAGKLFF | TGTGCCAGCAGCGGGGGGAGCACCGCGGGAAAACTGTTTTTT
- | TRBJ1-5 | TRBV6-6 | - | CASTILGAGPQHF | TGTGCCAGCACCATCCTAGGGGCCGGGCCCCAGCATTTT
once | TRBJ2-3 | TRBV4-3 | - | CASSQGTSTDTQYF | TGCGCCAGCAGCCAGGGAACTAGCACAGATACGCAGTATTTT
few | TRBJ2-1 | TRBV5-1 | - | CASSPDRSSYNEQFF | TGCGCCAGCAGCCCGGACAGAAGCTCCTACAATGAGCAGTTCTTC
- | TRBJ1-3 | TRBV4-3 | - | CASSLSRRDSSGNTIYF | TGCGCCAGCAGCCTCTCCAGGCGAGACAGCTCTGGAAACACCATATATTTT
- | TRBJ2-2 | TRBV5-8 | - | CASSLPFMLAANTGELFF | TGTGCCAGCAGCTTACCTTTCATGTTAGCAGCGAACACCGGGGAGCTGTTTTTT
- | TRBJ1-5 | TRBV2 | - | CASSSERGNQPQHF | TGTGCCAGCAGTTCAGAGAGGGGCAATCAGCCCCAGCATTTT
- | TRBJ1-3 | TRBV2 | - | CASKQVSGNTIYF | TGTGCCAGCAAACAAGTCTCTGGAAACACCATATATTTT
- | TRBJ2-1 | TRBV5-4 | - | CASSPRTSDNEQFF | TGTGCCAGCAGCCCCCGGACCTCTGACAATGAGCAGTTCTTC
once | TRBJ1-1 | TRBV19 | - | CASSMSGRPRAEAFF | TGTGCCAGTAGTATGAGCGGGAGACCCCGCGCTGAAGCTTTCTTT
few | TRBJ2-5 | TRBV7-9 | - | CASSPVLQETQYF | TGTGCCAGCAGCCCGGTGCTTCAGGAGACCCAGTACTTC
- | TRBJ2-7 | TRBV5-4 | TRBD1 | CASSNRDRASYEQYF | TGTGCCAGCAGCAACCGGGACAGGGCCTCCTACGAGCAGTACTTC
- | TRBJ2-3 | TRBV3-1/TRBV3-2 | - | CASSLPGRYSTDTQYF | TGTGCCAGCAGCCTTCCGGGACGGTATAGCACAGATACGCAGTATTTT
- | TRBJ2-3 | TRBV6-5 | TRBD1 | CASRGTGGTDTQYF | TGTGCCAGCAGGGGGACAGGGGGCACAGATACGCAGTATTTT
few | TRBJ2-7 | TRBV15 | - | CATSREGGINYEQYF | TGTGCCACCAGCAGAGAGGGGGGCATAAACTACGAGCAGTACTTC
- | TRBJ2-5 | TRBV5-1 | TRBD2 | CASSVRFVTGLAGDQETQYF | TGCGCCAGCAGCGTGAGGTTTGTGACCGGACTAGCGGGAGATCAAGAGACCCAGTACTTC
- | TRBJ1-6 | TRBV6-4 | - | CASTNRVTYNSPLHF | TGTGCCAGCACCAACAGGGTAACCTATAATTCACCCCTCCACTTT
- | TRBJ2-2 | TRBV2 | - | CASRRPRTGELFF | TGTGCCAGCAGAAGACCGAGGACCGGGGAGCTGTTTTTT
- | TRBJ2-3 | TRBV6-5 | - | CASSLGDFRDTQYF | TGTGCCAGCAGTTTAGGAGACTTCCGTGATACGCAGTATTTT